The 2 T cell receptor beta chains reported below all come from one sample, sequenced in a study of T cell responses to AZD1222 COVID-19 vaccine. The table came from immunoSEQ multiplex PCR; TCRdb's copy has only in-frame clones and leaves some out. The sample records 65,000 to 80,000 clones, roughly 90% being singletons. The source was peripheral blood, collected on day 0 of AZD1222 vaccination. These receptors were collected from an adult in good health.

The chain uses TRBV4-2 and TRBJ1-2; D unresolved. V shed 2 bases and J shed 1 base, with 2 bases lying between them. Germline V gene sequence: CDR1 LGHNA, CDR2 YNFKEQ. CDR3 length equals 12 residues. DNA of the CDR3: TGTGCCAGCAGCCAACTTAACTATGGCTACACCTTC. It specifies CASSQLNYGYTF.

The genes are TRBV4-1 and TRBJ2-6, with a weak D call TRBD1 (5 bases). Germline-derived CDR1 and CDR2 are MGHRA and YSYEKL. The V end was cut by 2 bases, the J end by 0 bases, with 5 bases between. The CDR3 sequence is 15 residues long. The CDR3: CASSQTGSGANVLTF. The CDR3 DNA is TGCGCCAGCAGCCAAACAGGCTCTGGGGCCAACGTCCTGACTTTC.